This TCR beta chain was documented in a study of cytomegalovirus exposure and HLA in healthy donors. Findings of the study overall: Later analysis showed TCR association rates varying by HLA locus, highest for DRB1 and lowest for HLA-C. Most sequenced TCRs were rare (though some public TCRs occurred in many donors). Cytomegalovirus-associated TCR beta chains were listed, numbering approximately 150. It was reported that the classifier diagnosed cytomegalovirus status with high specificity and sensitivity in both the original and validation cohorts.

Germline values: CDR1 MNHNS, CDR2 SASEGT. V was shortened by 5 bases and J by 9 bases, with 13 bases between the two germline ends. This CDR3 is 13 amino acids long. A remark on this clone: The antigen remains undetermined.

Both 60 Vbeta primers and 13 Jbeta primers went into the PCR. Sequencing was performed with immunoSEQ multiplex PCR; in TCRdb, only in-frame clones are kept and a portion is missing. The data show 95,000 to 150,000 clones, around 84% seen once. Sequenced material: PBMCs. This TCR came from a woman aged 30 to 39 in good health and CMV-seropositive. This chain links TRBV6-1 with TRBJ2-2, with a tentative D call TRBD1 (6 bases). The CDR3 DNA sequence: TGTGCCAGCAGTACCACAGGGTTCCGGGAGCTGTTTTTT. This gives the protein CASSTTGFRELFF.